The 5 T cell receptor beta chains below all came from one sample that was sequenced in a study of T cell repertoires in aging, cancer and after chemotherapy. Rearranged V-D-J TRB sequences were amplified with a mixed TRB-A/B primer pool. MiXCR, applied by TCRdb to the multiplex PCR reads, yields one record per CDR3 protein. Counted here are over 8,500 distinct CDR3 sequences, around 40% occurring once; the ten biggest clones make up over 7%. The template was genomic DNA from peripheral blood, not RNA. Sequencing input: blood. The origin of the receptors is a human donor in good health.

This clonotype showed up just a few times. The CDR3 sequence: CASSLAQGDGYTF. CDR3 bases: TGTGCCAGCAGTTTGGCACAGGGGGATGGCTACACCTTC. The chain recombines TRBV28 with TRBJ1-2; 8 bases agree with TRBD1. V was pared by 3 bases and J by 6 bases, with 3 bases of the junction left unmatched. There are 13 residues in the CDR3. Germline CDR1 MDHEN, CDR2 SYDVKM.

The chain recombines TRBV7-3 with TRBJ2-1; TRBD2 aligns across 8 bases. Germline CDR1 reads SGHTA; CDR2 reads FQGTGA. The CDR3 contains 14 residues. The J segment lost 6 bases and the V segment lost 5 bases, leaving 6 bases of the junction unmatched. The CDR3 nucleotides are TGTGCCAGCAGCCTTACCGGGACTAGCAATGAGCAGTTCTTC. The encoded protein is CASSLTGTSNEQFF.

V and J are TRBV20-1 and TRBJ1-1; 9 bases agree with TRBD1. Germline CDR1 DFQATT, CDR2 SNEGSKA (reference sequence). Trimming took 5 bases from V and 7 from J; bases not matched to a gene: 14. This CDR3 has 15 residues. The CDR3 coding sequence is TGCAGTGCTCGGGCCGGGGACAGGGTTGGGAATGAAGCTTTCTTT. Amino acids: CSARAGDRVGNEAFF.

This clonotype rates as medium-sized. V is TRBV30 and J is TRBJ2-7; no clear D. Looked up from germline, CDR1 is GTSNPN and CDR2 is SVGIG (reference sequence). Trimming stripped 0 bases from V and 6 bases from J, with 6 bases between. The CDR3 extends over 11 amino acids. CDR3 in DNA: TGTGCCTGGAGTGTACTCGGCGAGCAGTACTTC. Translation: CAWSVLGEQYF. Full variable domain (outside the CDR3, taken from reference TRBV30 and TRBJ2-7): SQTIHQWPATLVQPVGSPLSLECTVEGTSNPNLYWYRQAAGRGLQLLFYSVGIGQISSEVPQNLSASRPQDRQFILSSKKLLLSDSGFYLCAWSVLGEQYFGPGTRLTVT.

The chain uses TRBV4-3 and TRBJ2-1; 10 positions agree with TRBD2. The CDR3 is 17 residues long. Germline CDR1 is LGHNA and CDR2 is YSLEER. Trimming removed 1 base from V and 10 bases from J; junction bases left unmatched: 13. The CDR3 loop reads CASSQVNPGSAGGEQFF. CDR3 DNA sequence: TGCGCCAGCAGCCAAGTAAATCCCGGGTCAGCGGGGGGGGAGCAGTTCTTC.